These T cell receptor beta chains were read from a single sample in a study of blood T cell repertoires in COVID-19. Produced via immunoSEQ multiplex PCR; TCRdb's table is partial and in-frame only. The table has about 160,000 clones, 77% seen once. Sequenced input: peripheral blood. Receptors originate from a man aged 65-85 years with acute or convalescent COVID-19. CDR3s include the opening cysteine and the closing phenylalanine or tryptophan. Each record gives: clone size, J gene, V gene, CDR3 protein. For some rows the clone size is stated as once, few or many, or as a class when expanded; others skip it.

abundance: -; j_gene: TRBJ2-7; v_gene: TRBV2; CDR3aa: CASSESGTGLYEQYF
abundance: -; j_gene: TRBJ2-5; v_gene: TRBV5-1; CDR3aa: CASSLRDTRGWETQYF
abundance: -; j_gene: TRBJ1-1; v_gene: TRBV6-5; CDR3aa: CASSYVQGSAAFF
abundance: -; j_gene: TRBJ2-5; v_gene: TRBV5-4; CDR3aa: CASSLGGLWVTQYF
abundance: -; j_gene: TRBJ1-5; v_gene: TRBV4-2; CDR3aa: CASSQELDQGPQHF
abundance: -; j_gene: TRBJ1-5; v_gene: TRBV28; CDR3aa: CASWAGEGPQHF
abundance: few; j_gene: TRBJ1-5; v_gene: TRBV19; CDR3aa: CASSIGTGYQPQHF
abundance: -; j_gene: TRBJ1-2; v_gene: TRBV6-6; CDR3aa: CASSQLLPVQGTGGYTF
abundance: -; j_gene: TRBJ2-3; v_gene: TRBV4-2; CDR3aa: CASSQEVTGGLSITDTQYF
abundance: -; j_gene: TRBJ1-6; v_gene: TRBV10-1; CDR3aa: CASSESPVASPLHF
abundance: -; j_gene: TRBJ1-5; v_gene: TRBV5-8; CDR3aa: CASSLRGRGGNQPQHF
abundance: -; j_gene: TRBJ1-5; v_gene: TRBV19; CDR3aa: CASTKRDSFSNQPQHF
abundance: -; j_gene: TRBJ1-4; v_gene: TRBV19; CDR3aa: CASSIVGSLNEKLFF
abundance: once; j_gene: TRBJ1-1; v_gene: TRBV10-3; CDR3aa: CAISRDMNTEAFF
abundance: -; j_gene: TRBJ2-3; v_gene: TRBV28; CDR3aa: CASSVLAGTSTDTQYF
abundance: -; j_gene: TRBJ2-1; v_gene: TRBV5-1; CDR3aa: CASSLLEANEQFF
abundance: -; j_gene: TRBJ2-3; v_gene: TRBV7-7; CDR3aa: CASSKTSGSTDTQYF
abundance: few; j_gene: TRBJ2-7; v_gene: TRBV12-3/TRBV12-4; CDR3aa: CASSPQGYEQYF
abundance: -; j_gene: TRBJ2-5; v_gene: TRBV19; CDR3aa: CASSIVWALSMETQYF
abundance: -; j_gene: TRBJ1-2; v_gene: TRBV6-5; CDR3aa: CASRTGSSNYGYTF
abundance: -; j_gene: TRBJ1-1; v_gene: TRBV6-2/TRBV6-3; CDR3aa: CASSQYPGFGTEAFF
abundance: many; j_gene: TRBJ1-1; v_gene: TRBV12-3/TRBV12-4; CDR3aa: CASNQRTDGEAFF
abundance: -; j_gene: TRBJ1-2; v_gene: TRBV10-3; CDR3aa: CAISESGGAGYGYTF
abundance: many; j_gene: TRBJ2-1; v_gene: TRBV4-2; CDR3aa: CASSQGANSPEQFF
abundance: -; j_gene: TRBJ1-1; v_gene: TRBV4-1; CDR3aa: CASSQVTGNTEAFF
abundance: few; j_gene: TRBJ2-7; v_gene: TRBV5-1; CDR3aa: CASSWETGGPYEQYF
abundance: once; j_gene: TRBJ2-2; v_gene: TRBV24-1; CDR3aa: CATSALQGAGELFF
abundance: -; j_gene: TRBJ2-2; v_gene: TRBV28; CDR3aa: CASSLGPRELFF
abundance: few; j_gene: TRBJ2-4; v_gene: TRBV12-3/TRBV12-4; CDR3aa: CASTMGAKNIQYF
abundance: few; j_gene: TRBJ1-2; v_gene: TRBV6-5; CDR3aa: CASYRFLYTF
abundance: few; j_gene: TRBJ1-2; v_gene: TRBV10-3; CDR3aa: CAISEDRTGAYTF
abundance: -; j_gene: TRBJ1-1; v_gene: TRBV28; CDR3aa: CASSPHRQGGTEAFF
abundance: -; j_gene: TRBJ2-1; v_gene: TRBV6-2/TRBV6-3; CDR3aa: CASTPGLAGGRGEQFF
abundance: -; j_gene: TRBJ2-3; v_gene: TRBV3-1/TRBV3-2; CDR3aa: CASSQELAADTDTQYF
abundance: once; j_gene: TRBJ2-2; v_gene: TRBV5-1; CDR3aa: CASSLGQGWENTGELFF
abundance: -; j_gene: TRBJ1-1; v_gene: TRBV6-1; CDR3aa: CASSEGGDYTEAFF
abundance: -; j_gene: TRBJ2-5; v_gene: TRBV28; CDR3aa: CASSFQDNQETQYF
abundance: -; j_gene: TRBJ2-7; v_gene: TRBV27; CDR3aa: CASSLGLGGEQYF
abundance: -; j_gene: TRBJ2-1; v_gene: TRBV6-5; CDR3aa: CASSSASGVSYNEQFF
abundance: once; j_gene: TRBJ2-2; v_gene: TRBV5-8; CDR3aa: CASSLEPHTGELFF
abundance: -; j_gene: TRBJ2-3; v_gene: TRBV7-9; CDR3aa: CASSLATGGTDTQYF
abundance: -; j_gene: TRBJ1-3; v_gene: TRBV20-1; CDR3aa: CSASNRGPGNTIYF
abundance: -; j_gene: TRBJ1-1; v_gene: TRBV10-2; CDR3aa: CASSFNRGNTEAFF
abundance: -; j_gene: TRBJ2-7; v_gene: TRBV21-1; CDR3aa: CASSDGGGSSYEQYF
abundance: -; j_gene: TRBJ2-1; v_gene: TRBV7-8; CDR3aa: CASSPDGGDSSYNEQFF
abundance: -; j_gene: TRBJ2-3; v_gene: TRBV10-3; CDR3aa: CAISDYPAGDLDTQYF
abundance: -; j_gene: TRBJ2-3; v_gene: TRBV4-3; CDR3aa: CASSQGLEGSDTQYF
abundance: -; j_gene: TRBJ1-1; v_gene: TRBV5-1; CDR3aa: CASSKTGPNTEAFF